The clone carrying this TCR beta chain appeared a few times. Its cognate antigen is unknown. Per the germline V gene, CDR1 is SGHTA and CDR2 is FQGTGA. This CDR3 has 13 residues. V was shortened by 3 bases and J by 1 base, with 6 bases between the two germline ends. The record originates from a study of cytomegalovirus exposure and HLA in healthy donors. Study in general: There were roughly 80 million unique TCRs (from HLA-typed donors) in an early data release. The study, taken as a whole, reports: Some segments of the V type, notably TRBV6-2 and TRBV6-3, were excluded as indistinguishable. Most of the CMV-associated TCR beta chains (in a later analysis) appeared to be HLA-restricted.

It was with 60 Vbeta and 13 Jbeta primers that the PCR ran. The data were produced by immunoSEQ multiplex PCR, yet TCRdb's version contains in-frame clones alone and is incomplete. The table lists 200,000 to 250,000 clones, approximately 78% of them singletons. This chain uses TRBV7-3 with TRBJ1-1; possibly TRBD1 for D (5 bases). This TCR came from a male donor in good health and CMV-seronegative. The sequenced sample was PBMCs. CDR3 coding DNA: TGTGCCAGCAGCTTCGGGGGGAACACTGAAGCTTTCTTT. Residues: CASSFGGNTEAFF.